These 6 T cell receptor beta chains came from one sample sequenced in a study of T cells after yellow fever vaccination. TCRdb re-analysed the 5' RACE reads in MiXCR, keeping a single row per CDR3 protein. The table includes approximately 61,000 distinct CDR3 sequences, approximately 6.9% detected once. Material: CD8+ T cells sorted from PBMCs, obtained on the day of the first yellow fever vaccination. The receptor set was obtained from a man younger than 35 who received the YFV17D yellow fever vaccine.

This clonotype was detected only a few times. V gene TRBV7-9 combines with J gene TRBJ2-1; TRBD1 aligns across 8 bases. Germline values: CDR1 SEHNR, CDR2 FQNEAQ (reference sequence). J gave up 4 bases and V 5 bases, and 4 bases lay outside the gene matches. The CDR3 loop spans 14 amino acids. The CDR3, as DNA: TGTGCCAGCAGCCCGACAGGGGAGTACAATGAGCAGTTCTTC. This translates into CASSPTGEYNEQFF.

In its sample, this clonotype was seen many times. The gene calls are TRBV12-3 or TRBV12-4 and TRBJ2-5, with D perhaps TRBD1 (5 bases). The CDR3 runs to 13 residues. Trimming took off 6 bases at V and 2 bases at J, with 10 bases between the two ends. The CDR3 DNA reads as TGTGCCAGCAGAACAGGTCTTCAAGAGACCCAGTACTTC. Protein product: CASRTGLQETQYF.

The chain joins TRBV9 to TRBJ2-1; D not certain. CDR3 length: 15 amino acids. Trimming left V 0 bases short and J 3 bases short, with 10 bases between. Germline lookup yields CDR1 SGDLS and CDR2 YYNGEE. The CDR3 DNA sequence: TGTGCCAGCAGCGTAGATCAGGTGAGCTACAATGAGCAGTTCTTC. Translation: CASSVDQVSYNEQFF.

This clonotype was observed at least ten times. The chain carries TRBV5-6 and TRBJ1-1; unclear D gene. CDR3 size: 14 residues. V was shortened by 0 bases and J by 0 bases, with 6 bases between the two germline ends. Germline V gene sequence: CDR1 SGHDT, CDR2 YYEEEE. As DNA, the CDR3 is TGTGCCAGCAGCTTGGACCGCCTGAACACTGAAGCTTTCTTT. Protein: CASSLDRLNTEAFF.

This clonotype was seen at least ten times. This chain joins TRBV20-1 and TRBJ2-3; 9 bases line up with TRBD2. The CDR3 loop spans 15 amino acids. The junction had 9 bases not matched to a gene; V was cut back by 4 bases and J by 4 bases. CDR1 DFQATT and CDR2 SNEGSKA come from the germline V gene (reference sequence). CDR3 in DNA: TGCAGTGCTAAAATGGGCGGGGGGGCATCAGATACGCAGTATTTT. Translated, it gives CSAKMGGGASDTQYF.

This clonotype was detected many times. CDR3 in amino acids: CASSVSGTGRFEQFF. The CDR3, as DNA: TGTGCCAGCAGCGTATCCGGGACAGGGAGGTTTGAGCAGTTCTTC. The chain combines TRBV7-2 with TRBJ2-1, with 9 bases identical to TRBD1. CDR1 SGHTA and CDR2 FQGNSA come from the germline V gene. The CDR3 is 15 residues long. V shed 5 bases, J shed 9 bases, and the junction held 11 bases outside the gene matches.